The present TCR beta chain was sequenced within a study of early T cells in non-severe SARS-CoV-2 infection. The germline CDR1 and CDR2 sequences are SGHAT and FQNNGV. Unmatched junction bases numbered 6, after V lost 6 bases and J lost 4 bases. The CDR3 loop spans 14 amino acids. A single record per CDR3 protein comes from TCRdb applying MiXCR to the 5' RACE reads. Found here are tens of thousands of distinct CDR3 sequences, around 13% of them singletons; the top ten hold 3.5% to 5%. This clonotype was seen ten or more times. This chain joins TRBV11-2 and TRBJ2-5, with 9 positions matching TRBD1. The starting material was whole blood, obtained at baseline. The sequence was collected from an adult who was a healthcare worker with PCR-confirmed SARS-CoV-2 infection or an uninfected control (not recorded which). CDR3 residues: CASRRDREAETQYF. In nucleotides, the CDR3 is TGTGCCAGCAGGAGGGACAGGGAAGCAGAGACCCAGTACTTC. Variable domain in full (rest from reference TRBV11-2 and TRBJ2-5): EAGVAQSPRYKIIEKRQSVAFWCNPISGHATLYWYQQILGQGPKLLIQFQNNGVVDDSQLPKDRFSAERLKGVDSTLKIQPAKLEDSAVYLCASRRDREAETQYFGPGTRLLVL.